This T cell receptor (beta chain) was identified in a study of low-dose radiotherapy and immunotherapy resistance in tumors. Study details: Every two weeks, the protocol called for intravenous cyclophosphamide at 200 mg/m2. It was given one day before each radiation and immunotherapy administration. Aspirin was administered orally at 300 mg daily for four cycles, commencing on cycle 1 day 1.

The CDR3 extends over 15 amino acids. V lost 4 bases and J 0 bases, leaving 15 bases between the germline ends. Germline assignment: CDR1 GTSNPN and CDR2 SVGIG (reference sequence). With TRAV- and TRBV-specific primers, first-strand cDNA was made, covering the alpha and beta chains. TCRs were put through 20 to 25 PCR cycles of amplification with Phusion. A constant-region primer and the V-primer adapter served as the primer pair. TCRdb reprocessed the reads with MiXCR, giving one entry per CDR3 protein. The table has tens of thousands of distinct CDR3 sequences, less than 30% seen once; the top ten hold about a tenth. Time point in this sample: after trial treatment. Treatment noted: LDRT plus nivolumab, ipilimumab, low-dose cyclophosphamide and aspirin (RACIN trial). This clonotype has ten or more counts.

The clonotype was recovered from a male donor with prostate cancer. This sequence joins TRBV30 and TRBJ1-1, with D perhaps matching TRBD1 (5 bases). This sample comprised PBMCs, obtained after low-dose radiotherapy plus immunotherapy. CDR3 loop: CAWTPRSRVNTEAFF. The CDR3 DNA sequence: TGTGCCTGGACCCCTAGATCCAGGGTGAACACTGAAGCTTTCTTT.